A selection of T cell receptor beta chains follows, all from one sample in a study of fetal regulatory T cell absence and autoimmunity. The repertoire was sequenced with immunoSEQ multiplex PCR; TCRdb's copy has only in-frame clones and lacks some. The sample has some 50,000 clones; about 86% are singletons. The sample taken for sequencing was cord blood. The receptors originated from a newborn boy with IPEX syndrome. CDR3s include the opening cysteine and the closing phenylalanine or tryptophan. Each record gives: clone size, V gene, J gene, CDR3 protein. Not every row has a clone size; where given, it reads once, few, many or a size class.

>.|TRBV18|TRBJ2-3
CASSTSTDTQYF
>.|TRBV5-6|TRBJ2-1
CASSLGVYNEQFF
>.|TRBV11-3|TRBJ2-2
CASSLIGSPRNFGELFF
>.|TRBV11-3|TRBJ2-3
CASSFTGVSTDTQYF
>.|TRBV6-5|TRBJ1-1
CASTRTGGTEAFF
>.|TRBV4-1|TRBJ2-3
CASSQDGGWYTQYF
>.|TRBV4-2|TRBJ1-2
CASSQDAGGSTF
>.|TRBV7-9|TRBJ1-1
CASSLGIKDLFMNTEAFF
>.|TRBV5-1|TRBJ1-6
CASSLAGQGNTGISPLHF
>.|TRBV5-3|TRBJ1-2
CASSLHGTGYGYTF
>.|TRBV7-6|TRBJ2-3
CASTTAGATDTQYF
>.|TRBV19|TRBJ1-3
CASSIDSSGNTIYF
>.|TRBV11-3|TRBJ1-6
CASSLEGGNSPLHF
>.|TRBV5-1|TRBJ1-6
CASSLEGNSPLHF
>.|TRBV10-3|TRBJ1-2
CAIKAGPTRYTF
>.|TRBV9|TRBJ2-7
CASSVVAGGEQYF
>.|TRBV30|TRBJ2-2
CAWDRGAGELFF
>.|TRBV7-8|TRBJ2-2
CASSLTGAPGGTGELFF
>.|TRBV5-1|TRBJ2-3
CASSSEDLRAQDTQYF
>.|TRBV4-2|TRBJ2-7
CASSPDRGSYEQYF
>.|TRBV15|TRBJ2-3
CATSRPGQGIPDTQYF
>once|TRBV6-5|TRBJ2-5
CASSYETQYF
>.|TRBV4-1|TRBJ2-1
CASSQGPALGSSYNEQFF
>.|TRBV4-2|TRBJ2-4
CASSQGTSGEDFPTAKNIQYF
>once|TRBV27|TRBJ1-2
CASSLTQGFGGYTF
>.|TRBV6-6|TRBJ2-1
CASSYIRGSSYNEQFF
>.|TRBV6-1|TRBJ1-3
CASSESPGQGNTIYF
>.|TRBV19|TRBJ1-3
CASRLSVSYSGNTIYF
>.|TRBV6-6|TRBJ2-3
CASSLGEISDTQYF